These T cell receptor beta chains were read from a single sample in a study of post-analysis software for immune sequencing data. TCRdb called the PCR reads again in MiXCR, with one record for every CDR3 protein. The table includes roughly 410,000 distinct CDR3 sequences, roughly 36% detected once. The material sequenced was blood. These receptors were taken from a girl aged 5 to 17 with multiple sclerosis. Both conserved end residues are part of each CDR3. A D gene is named only where the DNA matches it firmly. Expanded clones are given a class, and other clones once, few, many or no size at all.

NA	TRBV29-1	14	TRBD2	TRBJ2-3	CSVEGGGRADTQYF	TGCAGCGTTGAAGGGGGGGGAAGGGCAGATACGCAGTATTTT
few	TRBV11-1	15	TRBD1	TRBJ2-7	CASSRLRGGQYEQYF	TGTGCCAGCAGCCGCCTCAGAGGGGGCCAGTACGAGCAGTACTTC
NA	TRBV20-1	17	NA	TRBJ2-6	CSARDLQGLSGANVRTF	TGCAGTGCTAGAGATTTACAGGGGCTCTCGGGGGCCAACGTCCGGACTTTC
few	TRBV25-1	16	TRBD1	TRBJ1-4	CASSELRGQGNEKLFF	TGTGCCAGCAGTGAATTAAGGGGACAGGGCAATGAAAAACTGTTTTTT
many	TRBV6-6	15	NA	TRBJ2-7	CASTTLPDGVYEQYF	TGTGCCAGCACCACCCTTCCGGACGGGGTTTACGAGCAGTACTTC
NA	TRBV2	16	TRBD2	TRBJ2-1	CASSEWRGDSYNGQFF	TGTGCCAGCAGTGAATGGCGGGGGGACTCCTACAATGGGCAGTTCTTC
NA	TRBV5-1	14	NA	TRBJ1-2	CASSSTTGNYGYTF	TGCGCCAGCAGCTCGACAACAGGGAACTATGGCTACACCTTC
NA	TRBV20-1	14	NA	TRBJ1-1	CSASPGRGDTEAFF	TGCAGTGCTTCACCGGGGCGGGGGGACACTGAAGCTTTCTTT
NA	TRBV10-3	15	NA	TRBJ2-1	CAISDAQGFYNEQFF	TGTGCCATCAGTGACGCGCAAGGTTTCTACAATGAGCAGTTCTTC
few	TRBV12-3/TRBV12-4	11	NA	TRBJ2-2	CATTEAGELFF	TGTGCCACCACGGAAGCCGGGGAGCTGTTTTTT
NA	TRBV28	14	NA	TRBJ2-7	CASSRALDPYEQYF	TGTGCCAGCAGTCGAGCTCTCGACCCCTACGAGCAGTACTTC
NA	TRBV15	17	TRBD2	TRBJ2-1	CATSRGPESGGGYEQFF	TGTGCCACCAGCAGAGGCCCCGAGAGCGGGGGGGGCTATGAGCAGTTCTTC
many	TRBV2	14	NA	TRBJ2-6	CASSERSGANVLTF	TGTGCCAGCAGTGAACGCTCTGGGGCCAACGTCCTGACTTTC
few	TRBV25-1	16	NA	TRBJ2-7	CASSDEPNVPSYEQYF	TGTGCCAGCAGTGACGAGCCCAATGTCCCCTCCTACGAGCAGTACTTC
NA	TRBV6-5	13	NA	TRBJ2-7	CASSSLSVYEQYF	TGTGCCAGCAGCTCTCTTAGCGTCTACGAGCAGTACTTC
NA	TRBV6-5	12	NA	TRBJ2-1	CASSYGPREQFF	TGTGCCAGCAGTTACGGGCCGCGGGAGCAGTTCTTC
NA	TRBV27	16	NA	TRBJ2-1	CASSSADGKWKNEQFF	TGTGCCAGCAGTTCCGCCGACGGAAAGTGGAAAAATGAGCAGTTCTTC
few	TRBV11-2	14	NA	TRBJ1-2	CASSLDLTAYGYTF	TGTGCCAGCAGCTTAGATCTCACAGCCTATGGCTACACCTTC
NA	TRBV5-1	16	NA	TRBJ2-3	CASSSQGASSTDTQYF	TGCGCCAGCAGCTCCCAAGGGGCCTCTAGCACAGATACGCAGTATTTT
NA	TRBV10-3	15	TRBD2	TRBJ2-2	CAISESGLATGELFF	TGTGCCATCAGTGAGTCCGGACTAGCCACCGGGGAGCTGTTTTTT
NA	TRBV11-1	15	NA	TRBJ1-1	CASSFLMTANTEAFF	TGTGCCAGCAGCTTCCTAATGACAGCGAACACTGAAGCTTTCTTT
NA	TRBV3-1	16	NA	TRBJ2-7	CASSQGDRGDTYEQYF	TGTGCCAGCAGCCAAGGAGATCGGGGGGACACCTACGAGCAGTACTTC
NA	TRBV7-9	17	TRBD2	TRBJ2-1	CASLRLRGGGSYNEQFF	TGTGCCAGCCTACGACTAAGGGGCGGGGGGTCCTACAATGAGCAGTTCTTC
NA	TRBV4-3	17	NA	TRBJ2-5	CASSEVPRGVRPETQYF	TGCGCCAGCAGCGAAGTCCCCAGGGGGGTCAGACCGGAGACCCAGTACTTC
few	TRBV5-1	13	NA	TRBJ1-1	CASRDQGLTEAFF	TGCGCCAGCAGGGATCAGGGGCTCACTGAAGCTTTCTTT
few	TRBV4-2	14	NA	TRBJ2-5	CASSPPNEEETQYF	TGTGCCAGCAGCCCCCCTAACGAGGAGGAGACCCAGTACTTC
many	TRBV20-1	13	TRBD1	TRBJ2-5	CSAPRQGAKTQYF	TGCAGTGCCCCTAGACAGGGGGCGAAGACCCAGTACTTC
few	TRBV6-6	12	NA	TRBJ2-3	CASSYSKDTQYF	TGTGCCAGCAGTTACTCCAAAGATACGCAGTATTTT
NA	TRBV12-3/TRBV12-4	14	TRBD1	TRBJ2-3	CASSPRTGIDTQYF	TGTGCCAGCAGTCCGCGGACAGGGATAGATACGCAGTATTTT
NA	TRBV9	13	TRBD2	TRBJ2-7	CASSVVLAGEQYF	TGTGCCAGCAGCGTAGTTCTAGCGGGGGAGCAGTACTTC
NA	TRBV24-1	16	TRBD2	TRBJ2-3	CATSPSGAGSTDTQYF	TGTGCCACTTCTCCTAGCGGGGCGGGTAGCACAGATACGCAGTATTTT
NA	TRBV20-1	15	NA	TRBJ1-6	CSARSGFRWGSSLHF	TGCAGTGCTAGAAGCGGGTTTCGCTGGGGTTCATCCCTCCACTTT
NA	TRBV12-3/TRBV12-4	12	NA	TRBJ2-7	CANIGRNEEQYF	TGTGCCAACATAGGGCGGAATGAGGAGCAGTACTTC
few	TRBV12-3/TRBV12-4	14	NA	TRBJ1-1	CASSFYRLNTEAFF	TGTGCCAGCAGTTTCTATAGACTTAACACTGAAGCTTTCTTT
NA	TRBV12-3/TRBV12-4	14	TRBD2	TRBJ2-1	CASSLEPAGNSRFF	TGTGCCAGCAGTTTAGAACCAGCGGGAAATAGTAGGTTCTTC
NA	TRBV12-3/TRBV12-4	17	TRBD2	TRBJ2-5	CASSFRGLAGGKETQYF	TGTGCCAGCAGTTTTAGGGGACTAGCGGGGGGAAAAGAGACCCAGTACTTC
few	TRBV6-2/TRBV6-3	15	NA	TRBJ2-5	CASSGLLEFEETQYF	TGTGCCAGCAGTGGCTTGTTGGAATTTGAAGAGACCCAGTACTTC
few	TRBV7-9	15	NA	TRBJ1-5	CASSPATNSNQPQHF	TGTGCCAGCAGCCCGGCGACAAATAGCAATCAGCCCCAGCATTTT
few	TRBV7-6	16	NA	TRBJ1-1	CASSLQGWTMNTEAFF	TGTGCCAGCAGCTTACAGGGATGGACTATGAACACTGAAGCTTTCTTT
many	TRBV4-2	14	NA	TRBJ2-3	CASRSRGVPDTQYF	TGTGCCAGCAGGTCCCGAGGGGTCCCAGATACGCAGTATTTT
many	TRBV7-3	14	TRBD1	TRBJ2-7	CASSLTGISYEQYF	TGTGCCAGCAGTTTGACAGGGATCTCCTACGAGCAGTACTTC
many	TRBV6-2/TRBV6-3	14	NA	TRBJ2-6	CASSAFSGANVLTF	TGTGCCAGCTCCGCTTTTTCTGGGGCCAACGTCCTGACTTTC
many	TRBV18	13	NA	TRBJ2-5	CASSPPSVETQYF	TGTGCCAGCTCACCTCCGAGCGTGGAGACCCAGTACTTC
NA	TRBV20-1	15	NA	TRBJ2-1	CSARERGVGYNEQFF	TGCAGTGCTAGAGAGCGAGGGGTGGGCTACAATGAGCAGTTCTTC